This section outlines one T cell receptor (beta chain) sequence together with its context. Its antigen remains unidentified. No qualities accompany the bases; no much larger clone lies one base away. TCRbeta CDR3 regions were amplified from genomic DNA by means of the immunoSEQ Assay, a bias-controlled multiplex PCR. The original pipeline was this. The number of nucleated cells in each sample was estimated from the amplification of reference gene primers within the assay. To quantify the absolute abundance of each unique TCRbeta CDR3 rearrangement, sequence reads were collapsed and filtered. For each sample, productive Simpson clonality was calculated by taking the square root of Simpson's diversity index across productive rearrangements. What TCRdb holds here is the immuneACCESS table cut down to in-frame rearrangements. Part of the clones is not present; checked against another copy, under half of the missing clones reflect an unresolved V gene, and the others are unexplained. That table gives V, J and clone size, and the DNA gave D and trimming. A total of around 450,000 clones appear in this sample, around 90% of them only once. Clones ranked in the top ten supply almost 2% of the sample.

Participants in the prospective study were aged about 18 to 89 years, lived in some 24 United States geographic areas, and enrolled through a virtual design. Cohort assignment in the prospective study relied on participant-reported clinical history from a screening survey and a study questionnaire. In the prospective study, whole blood, serum and a nasopharyngeal or oropharyngeal swab were collected from each participant by mobile phlebotomists. Over a roughly two-month period, participants in the prospective study had the option of providing additional blood draws and questionnaires. Blood samples from the prospective study were shipped frozen or at room temperature prior to DNA extraction. This record comes from a study of blood T cell repertoires in COVID-19 (TCRdb year 2020). At the level of the whole study: The collaborator samples originated in the United States, Italy and Spain and spanned the acute and convalescent phases of COVID-19. The material from the prospective study consisted of cDNA or gDNA derived from T cells, B-cell-depleted T cells, or PBMCs. Deeply sampled blood TCRbeta repertoires from subjects exposed to, actively infected with, or recovered from COVID-19 were included in the dataset. The repertoires were released in a freely available public database meant as a resource for research on the immune response to SARS-CoV-2. The samples were drawn from the first 160 participants of the ongoing ImmuneRACE study and from over 950 subjects provided by 6 global collaborators. Nearly every sample came with metadata listing a de-identified subject ID, COVID-19 status, age in years and sex. HLA class I and class II types, where available, came from metadata supplied by the sample provider rather than from assay-based typing.

The paper as a whole reports these results and caveats: The amount of clinical and demographic metadata varied by source and participant and was provided uncurated.

Trimming at the junction amounts to 6 bases on V and 5 bases on J, and the germline ends lie 16 bases apart. CDR1 and CDR2, looked up from the germline V gene (reference sequence), are LNHDA and SQIVND. Including cysteine and phenylalanine, the CDR3 has 14 amino acids. The kept DNA is CDR3 alone, 42 bases in frame from the first base. This clonotype was sampled from a woman aged 18-29 years with acute COVID-19. In this chain, TRBV19 is recombined with TRBJ2-5; TRBD2 could be the D gene, as 6 bases match. The sequencing sample was made of PBMCs or T cells enriched from blood (not recorded which). The DNA is as follows: TGTGCCAGTAGCCCCCTCAAGGGGAGGGAGACCCAGTACTTC. Its protein reads: CASSPLKGRETQYF.